Following are 10 T cell receptor beta chains from one sample sequenced in a study of blood T cell repertoires in COVID-19. Repertoires were generated with immunoSEQ multiplex PCR, while TCRdb's copy carries only in-frame clones and drops some. The sample contains roughly 110,000 clones, about three quarters of which appear only once. What was sequenced was peripheral blood. The receptor source for this set is a man aged 65 to 79 with acute or convalescent COVID-19.

The chain couples TRBV3-1 (or the pseudogene TRBV3-2) to TRBJ2-1, with 12 bases aligning to TRBD2. The CDR3 covers 15 residues. Trimming at V came to 6 bases and at J to 5 bases, leaving 5 bases not matched to a gene. In germline, CDR1 is LGHDT, CDR2 YNNKEL (reference sequence). CDR3 sequence reads: CASRPSGGGNNEQFF. The CDR3 DNA reads TGTGCCAGCAGGCCTAGCGGGGGGGGAAACAATGAGCAGTTCTTC.

The DNA for the CDR3 is TGTGCCAGCCAGGGTTTAGAATCACCCCTCCACTTT. It encodes CASQGLESPLHF. V gene TRBV19 combines with J gene TRBJ1-6; possible D gene TRBD1, 5 bases. Germline V gene lookup returns CDR1 LNHDA and CDR2 SQIVND (reference sequence). With 9 bases removed from V and 10 bases from J, the gap between germline ends came to 13 bases. The CDR3 runs 12 residues. Full variable domain (remainder filled in from reference TRBV19 and TRBJ1-6): DGGITQSPKYLFRKEGQNVTLSCEQNLNHDAMYWYRQDPGQGLRLIYYSQIVNDFQKGDIAEGYSVSREKKESFPLTVTSAQKNPTAFYLCASQGLESPLHFGNGTRLTVT.

This chain connects TRBV9 to TRBJ1-1, with 7 nucleotides matching TRBD1. V dropped 4 bases and J dropped 3; count of bases not matched to a gene: 0. CDR3 length: 12 amino acids. Looked up from germline, CDR1 is SGDLS and CDR2 is YYNGEE. Written as DNA, the CDR3 is TGTGCCAGCAGCACAGGGGACACTGAAGCTTTCTTT. Translated, it gives CASSTGDTEAFF.

V usage is TRBV2 and J usage is TRBJ1-1; TRBD1 might be the D (6 bases). Trimming left V 6 bases short and J 1 base short, with 12 bases between. Germline V lookup: CDR1 SNHLY, CDR2 FYNNEI. This CDR3 is built from 14 residues. The CDR3 sequence is CASSTWDKNTEAFF. The CDR3 region has the DNA TGTGCCAGCAGCACCTGGGACAAGAACACTGAAGCTTTCTTT.

This clone was observed a handful of times. The chain couples TRBV3-1 (or the pseudogene TRBV3-2) to TRBJ1-1, with TRBD1 matching 7 bases. V lost 3 bases and J lost 1; bases outside the gene matches: 2. The CDR3 length is 14 residues. Germline V gives CDR1 LGHDT, CDR2 YNNKEL (reference sequence). DNA for the CDR3: TGTGCCAGCAGCCAGGACAGGACGAACACTGAAGCTTTCTTT. Translation gives CASSQDRTNTEAFF.

This clone was seen ten or more times. The same CDR3 is also encoded by other DNA sequences in this sample. The V and J genes are TRBV11-3 and TRBJ1-1; D ambiguous. There are 13 residues in the CDR3. V lost 1 base, J lost 1 base, and 4 bases lay in between. The germline V gene has CDR1 SGHNT and CDR2 YENEEA. As DNA, the CDR3 is TGTGCCAGCAGCTTAGGAGGGAACACTGAAGCTTTCTTT. It is translated as CASSLGGNTEAFF.

In its sample, this clone was seen a few times. The rearrangement links TRBV7-9 to TRBJ2-1; D possibly corresponds to TRBD1 (5 bases). The CDR3 has 14 amino acids. Germline values: CDR1 SEHNR, CDR2 FQNEAQ (reference sequence). V gave up 5 bases and J gave up 2 bases, with 10 bases separating them. CDR3 DNA sequence: TGTGCCAGCAGCGAGGAACAGGCCTACAATGAGCAGTTCTTC. Protein product: CASSEEQAYNEQFF.

V and J are TRBV7-6 and TRBJ2-3; the match to TRBD2 covers 13 bases. Per the germline V gene, CDR1 is SGHVS and CDR2 is FNYEAQ. CDR3 length equals 16 residues. With V trimmed by 4 bases and J by 2 bases, 3 bases remained unmatched. DNA of the CDR3: TGTGCCAGCAGCTCGGGACTAGCGGGATCCACAGATACGCAGTATTTT. It translates to CASSSGLAGSTDTQYF.

The chain joins TRBV7-8 to TRBJ1-2; D is possibly TRBD1 (6 bases). Trimming took 5 bases from V and 3 from J, leaving 10 bases between them. The CDR3 loop spans 13 amino acids. Germline V CDR1 and CDR2: SGHVS, FQNEAQ. The CDR3 region has the DNA TGTGCCAGCAGCCCGCGACAGGACTATGGCTACACCTTC. As protein: CASSPRQDYGYTF.

As for this clone: The conserved final phenylalanine or tryptophan is absent from the CDR3, which likely points to a read error. The DNA is left out, because the CDR3 cannot be placed on it with certainty; the CDR3 is given as TCRdb lists it. The CDR3 is CATGLKVI. This chain links TRBV9 with TRBJ2-6; the DNA was not used to check the table's D call, TRBD2. The CDR3 sequence runs 8 residues, both termini included. Germline CDR1 is SGDLS and CDR2 is YYNGEE.